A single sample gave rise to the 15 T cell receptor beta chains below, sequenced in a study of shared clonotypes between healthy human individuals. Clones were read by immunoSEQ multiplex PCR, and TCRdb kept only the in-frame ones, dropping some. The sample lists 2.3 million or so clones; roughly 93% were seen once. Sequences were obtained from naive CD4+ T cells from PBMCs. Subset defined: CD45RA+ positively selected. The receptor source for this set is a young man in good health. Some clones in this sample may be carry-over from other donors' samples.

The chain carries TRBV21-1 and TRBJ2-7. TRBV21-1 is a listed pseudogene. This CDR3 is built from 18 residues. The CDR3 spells CASSKEAVRPDDRYEQYF. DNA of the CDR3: TGTGCCAGCAGCAAAGAGGCAGTCAGACCGGACGATCGCTACGAGCAGTACTTC.

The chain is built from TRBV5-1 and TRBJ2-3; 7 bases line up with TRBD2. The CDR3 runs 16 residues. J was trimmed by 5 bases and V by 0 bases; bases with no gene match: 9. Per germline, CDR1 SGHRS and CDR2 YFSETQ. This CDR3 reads CASSLDPAGNRDTQYF. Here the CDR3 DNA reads TGCGCCAGCAGCTTGGATCCAGCGGGAAATCGAGATACGCAGTATTTT.

CDR3 DNA sequence: TGTGCCAGCAAATCTACAGGGGCCGGGGCTGAAGCTTTCTTT. It encodes CASKSTGAGAEAFF. The gene calls are TRBV2 and TRBJ1-1; 7 nucleotides agree with TRBD1. The V segment lost 7 bases and the J segment 6 bases; nucleotides outside the gene matches: 11. Germline loops: CDR1 SNHLY, CDR2 FYNNEI. The CDR3 extends over 14 amino acids.

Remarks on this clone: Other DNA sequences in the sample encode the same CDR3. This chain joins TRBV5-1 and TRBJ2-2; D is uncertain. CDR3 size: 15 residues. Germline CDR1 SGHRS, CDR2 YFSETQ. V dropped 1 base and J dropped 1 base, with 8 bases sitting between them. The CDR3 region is CASSLPGQNTGELFF. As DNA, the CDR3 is TGCGCCAGCAGCTTGCCTGGGCAGAACACCGGGGAGCTGTTTTTT.

In DNA form, the CDR3 reads TGTGCCAGCAGTCAAACAGCCCCTAACTATGGCTACACCTTC. This gives the protein CASSQTAPNYGYTF. The J gene is TRBJ1-2, the V gene TRBV28; D uncertain. The CDR3 has 14 residues. Trimming removed 5 bases from V and 0 bases from J, with 10 bases in between. The germline CDR1 and CDR2 sequences are MDHEN and SYDVKM.

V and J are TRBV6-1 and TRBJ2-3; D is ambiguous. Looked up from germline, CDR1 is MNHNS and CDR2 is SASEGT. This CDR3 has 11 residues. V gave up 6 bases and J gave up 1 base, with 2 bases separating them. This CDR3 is CASRRTDTQYF. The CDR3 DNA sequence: TGTGCCAGCAGGCGCACAGATACGCAGTATTTT.

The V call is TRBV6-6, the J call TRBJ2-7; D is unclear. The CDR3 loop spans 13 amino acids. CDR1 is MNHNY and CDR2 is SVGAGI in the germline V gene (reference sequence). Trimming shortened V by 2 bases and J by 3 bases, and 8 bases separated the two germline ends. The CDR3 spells CASSYVQNYEQYF. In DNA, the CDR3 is TGTGCCAGCAGTTACGTTCAGAACTACGAGCAGTACTTC.

The CDR3 DNA follows: TGTGCCAGCAGCCCCGCGGGGGGGTATGGCTACACCTTC. It translates to CASSPAGGYGYTF. The rearrangement joins TRBV7-9 to TRBJ1-2, with TRBD1 as a possible D gene (5 bases). CDR3 length equals 13 residues. V was shortened by 5 bases and J by 5 bases, with 12 bases between the two germline ends. Germline values: CDR1 SEHNR, CDR2 FQNEAQ (reference sequence).

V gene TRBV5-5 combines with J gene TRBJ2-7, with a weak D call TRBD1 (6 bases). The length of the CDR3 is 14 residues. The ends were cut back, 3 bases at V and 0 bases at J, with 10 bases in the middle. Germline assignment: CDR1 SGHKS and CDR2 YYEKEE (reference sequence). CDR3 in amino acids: CASSYRDTSYEQYF. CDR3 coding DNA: TGTGCCAGCAGCTACCGGGACACCTCCTACGAGCAGTACTTC.

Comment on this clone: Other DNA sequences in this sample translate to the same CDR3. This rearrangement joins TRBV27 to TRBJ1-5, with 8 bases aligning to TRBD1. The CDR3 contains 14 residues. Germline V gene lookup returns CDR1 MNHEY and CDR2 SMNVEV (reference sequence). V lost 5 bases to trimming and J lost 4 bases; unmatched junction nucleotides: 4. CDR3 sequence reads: CASSPRQGNQPQHF. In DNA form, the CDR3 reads TGTGCCAGCAGTCCCCGACAGGGGAATCAGCCCCAGCATTTT.

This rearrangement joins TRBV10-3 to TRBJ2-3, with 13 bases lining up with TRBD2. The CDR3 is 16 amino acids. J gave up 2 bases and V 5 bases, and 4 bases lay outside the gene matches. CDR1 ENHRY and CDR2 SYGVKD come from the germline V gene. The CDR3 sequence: CAISTGLAGATDTQYF. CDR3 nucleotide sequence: TGTGCCATCAGTACAGGACTAGCGGGGGCCACAGATACGCAGTATTTT.

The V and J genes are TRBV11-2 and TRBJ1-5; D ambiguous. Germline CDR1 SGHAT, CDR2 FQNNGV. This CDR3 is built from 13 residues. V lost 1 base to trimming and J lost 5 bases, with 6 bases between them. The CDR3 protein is CASSLVTDQPQHF. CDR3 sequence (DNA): TGTGCCAGCAGCTTAGTCACCGATCAGCCCCAGCATTTT.

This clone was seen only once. The DNA of the CDR3 is TGTGCCATCTCGGGGACTACCTCCTACGAGCAGTACTTC. This encodes CAISGTTSYEQYF. This chain joins TRBV10-3 and TRBJ2-7; TRBD2 matches 7 bases. Germline assignment: CDR1 ENHRY and CDR2 SYGVKD. CDR3 length: 13 amino acids. V was clipped by 8 bases and J by 0 bases; unmatched bases: 4.

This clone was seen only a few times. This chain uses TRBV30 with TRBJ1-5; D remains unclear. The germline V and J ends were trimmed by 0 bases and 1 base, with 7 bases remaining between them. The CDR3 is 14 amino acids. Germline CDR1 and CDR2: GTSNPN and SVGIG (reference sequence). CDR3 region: CAWSVRLSNQPQHF. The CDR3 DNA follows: TGTGCCTGGAGTGTGAGGTTGAGCAATCAGCCCCAGCATTTT. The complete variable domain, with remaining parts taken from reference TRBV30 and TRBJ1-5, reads SQTIHQWPATLVQPVGSPLSLECTVEGTSNPNLYWYRQAAGRGLQLLFYSVGIGQISSEVPQNLSASRPQDRQFILSSKKLLLSDSGFYLCAWSVRLSNQPQHFGDGTRLSIL.

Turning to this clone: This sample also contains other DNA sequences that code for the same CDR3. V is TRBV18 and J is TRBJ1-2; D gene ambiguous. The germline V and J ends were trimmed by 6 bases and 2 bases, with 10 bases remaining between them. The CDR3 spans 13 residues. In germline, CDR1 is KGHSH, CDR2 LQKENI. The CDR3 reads CASSPTDNYGYTF. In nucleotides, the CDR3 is TGTGCCAGCTCGCCAACAGACAACTATGGCTACACCTTC. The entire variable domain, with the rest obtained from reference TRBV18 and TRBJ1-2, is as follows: NAGVMQNPRHLVRRRGQEARLRCSPMKGHSHVYWYRQLPEEGLKFMVYLQKENIIDESGMPKERFSAEFPKEGPSILRIQQVVRGDSAAYFCASSPTDNYGYTFGSGTRLTVV.